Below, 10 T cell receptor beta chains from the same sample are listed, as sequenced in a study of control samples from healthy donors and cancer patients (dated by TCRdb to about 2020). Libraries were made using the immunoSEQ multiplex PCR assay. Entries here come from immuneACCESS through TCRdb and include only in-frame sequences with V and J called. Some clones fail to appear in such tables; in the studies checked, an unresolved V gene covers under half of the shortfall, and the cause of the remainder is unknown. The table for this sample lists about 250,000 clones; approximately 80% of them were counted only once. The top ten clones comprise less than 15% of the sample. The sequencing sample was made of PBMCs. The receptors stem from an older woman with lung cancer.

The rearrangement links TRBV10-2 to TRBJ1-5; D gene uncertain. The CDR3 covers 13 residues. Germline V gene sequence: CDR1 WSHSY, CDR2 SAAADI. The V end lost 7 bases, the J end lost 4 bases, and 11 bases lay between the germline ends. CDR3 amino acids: CASKVGRNQPQHF. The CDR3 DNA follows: TGCGCCAGCAAAGTAGGCAGAAATCAGCCCCAGCATTTT.

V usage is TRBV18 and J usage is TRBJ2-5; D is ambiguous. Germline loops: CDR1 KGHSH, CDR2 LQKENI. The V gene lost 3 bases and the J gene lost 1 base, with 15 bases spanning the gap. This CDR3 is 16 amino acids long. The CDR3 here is CASSPTMPTSQETQYF. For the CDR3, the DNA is TGTGCCAGCTCACCCACCATGCCTACCTCCCAAGAGACCCAGTACTTC.

CDR3 amino acids: CASSQRWFGGNTEAFF. In nucleotides, the CDR3 is TGCGCCAGCAGCCAGAGGTGGTTCGGGGGGAACACTGAAGCTTTCTTT. The chain is built from TRBV4-1 and TRBJ1-1; possibly TRBD1 for D (5 bases). The germline V and J ends were trimmed by 3 bases and 1 base, with 15 bases remaining between them. This CDR3 has 16 residues. Germline CDR1 reads MGHRA; CDR2 reads YSYEKL.

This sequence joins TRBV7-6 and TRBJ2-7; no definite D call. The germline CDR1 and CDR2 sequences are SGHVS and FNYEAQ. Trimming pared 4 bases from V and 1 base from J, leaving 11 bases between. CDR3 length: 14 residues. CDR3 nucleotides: TGTGCCAGCAGCTACGATGACAAATCCTACGAGCAGTACTTC. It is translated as CASSYDDKSYEQYF.

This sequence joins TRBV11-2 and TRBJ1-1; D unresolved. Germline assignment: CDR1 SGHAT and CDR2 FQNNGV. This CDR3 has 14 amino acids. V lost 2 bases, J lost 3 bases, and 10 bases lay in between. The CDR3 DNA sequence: TGTGCCAGCAGCTTAAGGGCGCGGGACACTGAAGCTTTCTTT. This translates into CASSLRARDTEAFF.

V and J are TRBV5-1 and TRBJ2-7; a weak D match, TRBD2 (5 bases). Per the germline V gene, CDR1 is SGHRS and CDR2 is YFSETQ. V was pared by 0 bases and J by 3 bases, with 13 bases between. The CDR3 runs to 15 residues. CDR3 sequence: CASSLAPGNHYEQYF. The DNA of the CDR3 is TGCGCCAGCAGCTTGGCACCCGGGAACCACTACGAGCAGTACTTC.

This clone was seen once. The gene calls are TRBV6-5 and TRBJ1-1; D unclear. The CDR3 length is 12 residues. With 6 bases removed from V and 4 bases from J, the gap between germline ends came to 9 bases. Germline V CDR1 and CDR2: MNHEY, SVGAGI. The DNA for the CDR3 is TGTGCCAGCAGCCCAGGATCCACTGAAGCTTTCTTT. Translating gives CASSPGSTEAFF.

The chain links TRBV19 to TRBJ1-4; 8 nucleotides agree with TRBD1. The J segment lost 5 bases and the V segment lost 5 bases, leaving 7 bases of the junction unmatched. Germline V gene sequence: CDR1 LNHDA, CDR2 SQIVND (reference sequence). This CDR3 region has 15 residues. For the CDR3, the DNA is TGTGCCAGTAGTCCGAGCAGGGGGCGGAATGAAAAACTGTTTTTT. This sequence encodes CASSPSRGRNEKLFF.

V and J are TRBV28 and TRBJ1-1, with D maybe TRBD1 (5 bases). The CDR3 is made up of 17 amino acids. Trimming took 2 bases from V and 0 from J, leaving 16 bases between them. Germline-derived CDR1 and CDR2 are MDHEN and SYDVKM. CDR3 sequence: CASSLAPVGELNTEAFF. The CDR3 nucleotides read TGTGCCAGCAGTTTAGCCCCTGTGGGGGAACTGAACACTGAAGCTTTCTTT.

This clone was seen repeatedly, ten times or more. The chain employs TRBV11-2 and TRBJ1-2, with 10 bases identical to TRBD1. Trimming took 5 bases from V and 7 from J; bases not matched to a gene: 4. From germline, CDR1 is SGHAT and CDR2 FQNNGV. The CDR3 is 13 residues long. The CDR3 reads CASSPDRGPGYTF. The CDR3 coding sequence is TGTGCCAGCAGCCCAGACAGGGGGCCTGGCTACACCTTC.